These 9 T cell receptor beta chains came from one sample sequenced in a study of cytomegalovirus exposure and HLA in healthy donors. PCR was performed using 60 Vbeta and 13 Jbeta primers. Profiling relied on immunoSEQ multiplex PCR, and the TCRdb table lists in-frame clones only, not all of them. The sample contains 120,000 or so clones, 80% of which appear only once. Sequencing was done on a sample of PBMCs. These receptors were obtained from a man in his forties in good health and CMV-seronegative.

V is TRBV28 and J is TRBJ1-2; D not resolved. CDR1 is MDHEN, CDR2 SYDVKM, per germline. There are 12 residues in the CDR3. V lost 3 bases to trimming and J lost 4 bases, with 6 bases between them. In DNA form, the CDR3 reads TGTGCCAGCAGTTTGGGCCCCTATGGCTACACCTTC. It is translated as CASSLGPYGYTF.

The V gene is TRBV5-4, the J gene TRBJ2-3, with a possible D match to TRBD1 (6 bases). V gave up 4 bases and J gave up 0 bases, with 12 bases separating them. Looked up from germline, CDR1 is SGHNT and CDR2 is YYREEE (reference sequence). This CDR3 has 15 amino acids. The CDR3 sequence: CASSRRQASTDTQYF. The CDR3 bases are TGTGCCAGCAGCAGACGACAGGCTAGCACAGATACGCAGTATTTT.

The CDR3 DNA sequence: TGTGCCAGCAGTACACTAGCGGGGGCCTCCTACGAGCAGTACTTC. Protein product: CASSTLAGASYEQYF. The J gene is TRBJ2-7, the V gene TRBV6-5; 11 nucleotides align to TRBD2. Germline V gene data show CDR1 as MNHEY and CDR2 as SVGAGI. Trimming removed 5 bases from V and 0 bases from J; junction bases left unmatched: 3. This CDR3 spans 15 amino acids.

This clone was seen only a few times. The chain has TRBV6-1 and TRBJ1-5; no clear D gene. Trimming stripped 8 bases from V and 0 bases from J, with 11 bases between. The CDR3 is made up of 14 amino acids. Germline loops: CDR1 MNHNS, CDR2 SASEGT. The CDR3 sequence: CASQAANSNQPQHF. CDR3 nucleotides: TGTGCCAGCCAAGCGGCTAATAGCAATCAGCCCCAGCATTTT.

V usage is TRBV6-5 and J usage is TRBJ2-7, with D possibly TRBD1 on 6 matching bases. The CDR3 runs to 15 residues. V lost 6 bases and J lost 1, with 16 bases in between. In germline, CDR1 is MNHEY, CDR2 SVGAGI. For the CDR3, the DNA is TGTGCCAGCAGAACCGGGACAAAAATTTCCTACGAGCAGTACTTC. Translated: CASRTGTKISYEQYF.

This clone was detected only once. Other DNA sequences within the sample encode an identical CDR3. CDR3 in amino acids: CASSPGQNTEAFF. The CDR3 DNA reads TGTGCCAGCTCACCCGGACAGAACACTGAAGCTTTCTTT. This sequence joins TRBV18 and TRBJ1-1, with D perhaps matching TRBD1 (5 bases). CDR1 and CDR2 (germline): KGHSH, LQKENI. This CDR3 has 13 residues. The ends were cut back, 3 bases at V and 1 base at J, with 6 bases in the middle. Full variable domain (remainder filled in from reference TRBV18 and TRBJ1-1): NAGVMQNPRHLVRRRGQEARLRCSPMKGHSHVYWYRQLPEEGLKFMVYLQKENIIDESGMPKERFSAEFPKEGPSILRIQQVVRGDSAAYFCASSPGQNTEAFFGQGTRLTVV.

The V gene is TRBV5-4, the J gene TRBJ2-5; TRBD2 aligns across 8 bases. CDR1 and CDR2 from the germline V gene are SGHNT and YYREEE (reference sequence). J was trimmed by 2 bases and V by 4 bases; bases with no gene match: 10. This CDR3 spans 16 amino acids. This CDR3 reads CASSPALASGQETQYF. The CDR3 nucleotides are TGTGCCAGCAGCCCGGCCCTTGCTAGCGGGCAAGAGACCCAGTACTTC.

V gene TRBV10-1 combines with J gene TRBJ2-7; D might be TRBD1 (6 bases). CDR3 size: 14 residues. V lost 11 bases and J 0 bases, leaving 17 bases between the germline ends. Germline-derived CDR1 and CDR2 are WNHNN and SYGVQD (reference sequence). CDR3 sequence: CAVQLGASSYEQYF. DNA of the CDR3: TGCGCCGTACAACTGGGGGCCTCCTCCTACGAGCAGTACTTC.

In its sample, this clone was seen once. CDR3 sequence: CASSVGLGTGGTEAFF. CDR3 coding DNA: TGCGCCAGCAGCGTGGGCTTAGGGACAGGGGGCACTGAAGCTTTCTTT. The rearrangement links TRBV5-1 to TRBJ1-1; 11 nucleotides align to TRBD1. The CDR3 contains 16 residues. Germline CDR1 and CDR2: SGHRS and YFSETQ. V lost 4 bases, J lost 4 bases, and 9 bases stayed unmatched. Full variable domain (missing parts from reference TRBV5-1 and TRBJ1-1): KAGVTQTPRYLIKTRGQQVTLSCSPISGHRSVSWYQQTPGQGLQFLFEYFSETQRNKGNFPGRFSGRQFSNSRSEMNVSTLELGDSALYLCASSVGLGTGGTEAFFGQGTRLTVV.